This record looks at one T cell receptor beta chain sequence and its context. This sample is part of a study of T-cell reconstitution after alpha-beta-depleted transplantation in children. This CDR3 comprises 14 residues. Per germline, CDR1 DFQATT and CDR2 SNEGSKA (reference sequence). Trimming shortened V by 6 bases and J by 3 bases, and 16 bases separated the two germline ends. Unique molecular identifiers were incorporated during preparation of the TCRbeta library. TCRdb processed the PCR reads anew with MiXCR; each CDR3 protein has one entry. The data contain under 250,000 distinct CDR3 sequences, approximately 17% of them seen just once; the ten biggest clones take up around 45%.

This rearrangement joins TRBV20-1 to TRBJ2-3, with D possibly being TRBD2 (5 bases). The clonotype was recovered from a male patient between 2 and 15 years old who had a stem cell transplant for acute lymphoblastic leukemia, so the T cells may come from the graft donor. The sample in question was PBMCs, mostly from graft donor cells, obtained 360 days after TCRalphabeta/CD19-depleted stem cell transplant. CDR3: CSARRLAPTDTQYF. In DNA, the CDR3 is TGCAGTGCCCGGCGGCTAGCTCCTACAGATACGCAGTATTTT.